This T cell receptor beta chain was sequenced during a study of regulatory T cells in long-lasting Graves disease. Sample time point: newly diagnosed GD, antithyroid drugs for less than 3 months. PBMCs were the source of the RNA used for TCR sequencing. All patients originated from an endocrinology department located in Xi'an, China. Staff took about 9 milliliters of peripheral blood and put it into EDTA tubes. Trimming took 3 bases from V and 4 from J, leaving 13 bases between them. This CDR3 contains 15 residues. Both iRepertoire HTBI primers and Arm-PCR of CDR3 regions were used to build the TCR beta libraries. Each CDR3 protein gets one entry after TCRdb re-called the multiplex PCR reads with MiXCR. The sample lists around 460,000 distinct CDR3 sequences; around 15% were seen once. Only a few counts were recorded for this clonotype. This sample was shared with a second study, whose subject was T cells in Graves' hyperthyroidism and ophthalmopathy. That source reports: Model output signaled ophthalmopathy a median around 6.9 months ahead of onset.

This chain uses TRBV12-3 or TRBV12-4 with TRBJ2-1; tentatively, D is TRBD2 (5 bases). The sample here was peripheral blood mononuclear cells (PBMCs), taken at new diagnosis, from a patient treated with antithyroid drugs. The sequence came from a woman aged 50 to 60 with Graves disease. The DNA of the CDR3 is TGTGCCAGCAGTTTGAAGCGGCAGACTTACAATGAGCAGTTCTTC. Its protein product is CASSLKRQTYNEQFF.